This is a list of T cell receptor beta chains from one sample in a study of T cells after yellow fever vaccination. MiXCR, applied by TCRdb to the 5' RACE reads, yields one record per CDR3 protein. The sample lists hundreds of thousands of distinct CDR3 sequences; more than 8.5% were seen once. The starting material was PBMCs, obtained on the day of the first yellow fever vaccination. All receptors come from a man younger than 30 who received the YFV17D yellow fever vaccine. Both conserved end residues are part of each CDR3. The D gene is left open where the match is weak. Part of the rows lack a size; the others show once, few, many or a class for expanded clones.

J gene | D gene | V gene | clone size | CDR3 DNA | CDR3 protein
TRBJ2-5 | TRBD2 | TRBV7-2 | few | TGTGCCAGCAGCTTCGGGACTAAAGAGACCCAGTACTTC | CASSFGTKETQYF
TRBJ1-4 | NA | TRBV12-3/TRBV12-4 | many | TGTGCCAGCAGCGGGGGGAGCAGTGATGAAAAACTGTTTTTT | CASSGGSSDEKLFF
TRBJ2-2 | NA | TRBV24-1 | NA | TGTGCCACCAGTGATTTGCCAGGGGCCATGGAAAAAACCGGGGAGCTGTTTTTT | CATSDLPGAMEKTGELFF
TRBJ2-3 | NA | TRBV5-1 | NA | TGCGCCAGCAGTCTGGGGATCGCCCCAGATACGCAGTATTTT | CASSLGIAPDTQYF
TRBJ2-5 | NA | TRBV5-6 | few | TGTGCCAGCAGCTTCATGGGGGCCGAGACCCAGTACTTC | CASSFMGAETQYF
TRBJ2-3 | NA | TRBV20-1 | NA | TGCAGTGCTAAACGTGGCGGGAGCACAGATACGCAGTATTTT | CSAKRGGSTDTQYF
TRBJ2-3 | TRBD1 | TRBV24-1 | many | TGTGCCACGGGACAGTACACAGATACGCAGTATTTT | CATGQYTDTQYF
TRBJ2-7 | NA | TRBV7-6 | NA | TGTGCCAGCAGCCCACCCGCGGGACCCAGCTCCTACGAGCAGTACTTC | CASSPPAGPSSYEQYF
TRBJ2-2 | TRBD1 | TRBV7-9 | few | TGTGCCAGCAGCTTCTCCGGGACAGGGAGGGCCGGGGAGCTGTTTTTT | CASSFSGTGRAGELFF
TRBJ1-2 | NA | TRBV20-1 | few | TGCAGTGCTCGCCCCCGTGACAGGTTGGACGGCTACACCTTC | CSARPRDRLDGYTF
TRBJ1-5 | NA | TRBV12-3/TRBV12-4 | many | TGTGCCAGCAGTTTGAGGGGTAGCAATCAGCCCCAGCATTTT | CASSLRGSNQPQHF
TRBJ2-4 | NA | TRBV3-1 | few | TGTGCCAGCAGCCAAGAGCCAGCCAAAAACATTCAGTACTTC | CASSQEPAKNIQYF
TRBJ2-1 | NA | TRBV2 | many | TGTGCCAGCAGTATTTACAATGAGCAGTTCTTC | CASSIYNEQFF
TRBJ1-2 | NA | TRBV10-3 | NA | TGTGCCATCAGTGAGTCGGATGGCTACACCTTC | CAISESDGYTF
TRBJ2-4 | TRBD1 | TRBV12-5 | NA | TGTGCTAGTGGTTTCCTACAGGGGAACATTCAGTACTTC | CASGFLQGNIQYF
TRBJ1-2 | NA | TRBV30 | few | TGTGCCTGGAGGCCGCGCCCCTTC | CAWRPRPF
TRBJ2-1 | NA | TRBV5-1 | NA | TGCGCCAGCAGCTCACCATCTATGGCCCATGAGCAGTTCTTC | CASSSPSMAHEQFF
TRBJ2-3 | TRBD2 | TRBV6-5 | NA | TGTGCCAGCAGACGTCGGACTAGCGGGAGCACAGATACGCAGTATTTT | CASRRRTSGSTDTQYF
TRBJ2-5 | TRBD1 | TRBV5-1 | many | TGCGCCAGCAGATTACAGGGGGCTCAAGAGACCCAGTACTTC | CASRLQGAQETQYF
TRBJ1-2 | NA | TRBV2 | NA | TGTGCCAGCAAAAGAGATCCGGGGGTCGGCTACACCTTC | CASKRDPGVGYTF
TRBJ2-2 | NA | TRBV20-1 | NA | TGCAGTGCGATAGCGTTGAGCCCAAACACCGGGGAGCTGTTTTTT | CSAIALSPNTGELFF
TRBJ2-1 | NA | TRBV12-3/TRBV12-4 | many | TGTGCCAGCAGTTTCCAAGGGTATGAGCAGTTCTTC | CASSFQGYEQFF
TRBJ1-3 | NA | TRBV5-1 | NA | TGCGCCAGCAGCTTGGGGGAGGCCTCTGGAAACACCATATATTTT | CASSLGEASGNTIYF
TRBJ1-1 | NA | TRBV18 | NA | TGTGCCAGCTCCCCTGGGCCGGGGAACACTGAAGCTTTCTTT | CASSPGPGNTEAFF
TRBJ2-5 | TRBD1 | TRBV3-1 | few | TGTGCCAGCAGCCAAGAAGACAGGGGGCCAGAGACCCAGTACTTC | CASSQEDRGPETQYF
TRBJ1-6 | TRBD1 | TRBV28 | NA | TGTGCCAGCAGTCGACAGGGGAGCTCCTATAATTCACCCCTCCACTTT | CASSRQGSSYNSPLHF
TRBJ2-2 | TRBD1 | TRBV20-1 | NA | TGCAGTGCTAGAGATCAGGGCCGACAGGGGGCCTCCGGGGAGCTGTTTTTT | CSARDQGRQGASGELFF
TRBJ1-5 | TRBD1 | TRBV20-1 | NA | TGCAGTGCTAGAGATCCGGGACAGCCCAATCAGCCCCAGCATTTT | CSARDPGQPNQPQHF
TRBJ2-5 | NA | TRBV9 | NA | TGTGCCAGCAGCGGTCACAGGGCAGAGACCCAGTACTTC | CASSGHRAETQYF
TRBJ1-6 | TRBD1 | TRBV4-3 | NA | TGCGCCAGCAGCCAAGTCCGGGACAGTAATTCACCCCTCCACTTT | CASSQVRDSNSPLHF
TRBJ1-5 | NA | TRBV6-2/TRBV6-3 | few | TGTGCCAGCCAACAGTCGACTTTTAGCAATCAGCCCCAGCATTTT | CASQQSTFSNQPQHF
TRBJ1-1 | NA | TRBV5-1 | few | TGCGCCAGCAGCTTGGGTAACGCAGGGCCCACTGAAGCTTTCTTT | CASSLGNAGPTEAFF
TRBJ2-1 | NA | TRBV29-1 | few | TGCAGCGTTGACCGGGACACCCCGGAGAATGAGCAGTTCTTC | CSVDRDTPENEQFF
TRBJ2-2 | NA | TRBV4-2 | many | TGTGCCAGCAGCCCTCGGGGACTGAACACCGGGGAGCTGTTTTTT | CASSPRGLNTGELFF
TRBJ1-5 | NA | TRBV12-5 | NA | TGTGCTAGTGCCGCACAGGAGGGGAGGCCCCAGCATTTT | CASAAQEGRPQHF
TRBJ1-3 | TRBD1 | TRBV9 | few | TGTGCCAGCAGCAGAGACAGGGCTTATGGAAACACCATATATTTT | CASSRDRAYGNTIYF
TRBJ1-4 | TRBD1 | TRBV7-9 | few | TGTGCCAGCAGCGTACAGGGGGGTCATGAAAAACTGTTTTTT | CASSVQGGHEKLFF
TRBJ2-7 | TRBD1 | TRBV18 | few | TGTGCCAGCTCACCTGGGACAGGGATCTCCTACGAGCAGTACTTC | CASSPGTGISYEQYF
TRBJ1-5 | NA | TRBV20-1 | NA | TGCAGTGCTGGCCTGTGGGGTATGGCCCAGCATTTT | CSAGLWGMAQHF
TRBJ1-1 | NA | TRBV2 | many | TGTGCCAGACTTAACACTGAAGCTTTCTTT | CARLNTEAFF
TRBJ2-3 | TRBD1 | TRBV7-7 | few | TGTGCCAGCAGCTTAGGGAGTCAGGGGGCCGCAGATACGCAGTATTTT | CASSLGSQGAADTQYF
TRBJ2-4 | NA | TRBV12-3/TRBV12-4 | many | TGTGCCAGCAGTTTTGTCGGGGTAGCCAAAAACATTCAGTACTTC | CASSFVGVAKNIQYF
TRBJ2-3 | TRBD2 | TRBV20-1 | NA | TGCAGTGCTAGGGGCTCCGCTGGGCGGGGGACCAAAACTAGCACAGATACGCAGTATTTT | CSARGSAGRGTKTSTDTQYF
TRBJ2-2 | NA | TRBV18 | many | TGTGCCAGCTTCACTTACACCGGGGAGCTGTTTTTT | CASFTYTGELFF
TRBJ2-6 | NA | TRBV5-1 | few | TGCGCCAGCAGGCGTGACTCTGGGGCCAACGTCCTGACTTTC | CASRRDSGANVLTF
TRBJ2-7 | NA | TRBV5-1 | NA | TGCAACACCCCCCACGAGCAGTACTTC | CNTPHEQYF
TRBJ2-1 | TRBD2 | TRBV7-2 | NA | TGTGCCAGCAGCCGTGACTCCGGAATAGCGGGGGGTAATGAGCAGTTCTTC | CASSRDSGIAGGNEQFF
TRBJ1-1 | NA | TRBV6-5 | many | TGTGCCAGCAGCTCGACAGAATCTGAAGCTTTCTTT | CASSSTESEAFF
TRBJ2-3 | NA | TRBV7-2 | NA | TGTGCCAGCAGCCCCAGGGACCGAGCAGATACGCAGTATTTT | CASSPRDRADTQYF
TRBJ1-2 | NA | TRBV29-1 | NA | TGCAGCGTCCGGGGGGGGCTTAGCTATGGCTACACCTTC | CSVRGGLSYGYTF
TRBJ1-2 | TRBD1 | TRBV20-1 | few | TGCAGTGCCACGGGACAGATCTATGGCTACACCTTC | CSATGQIYGYTF
TRBJ2-1 | NA | TRBV14 | NA | TGTGCCAGCAGCCAAGATTTGGGACGGTTAAACTCCTACAATGAGCAGTTCTTC | CASSQDLGRLNSYNEQFF
TRBJ1-1 | TRBD1 | TRBV13 | NA | TGTGCCAGCAGCCCCGTAGGACGTCGACAGGGGGAAGCTTTCTTT | CASSPVGRRQGEAFF
TRBJ1-5 | TRBD1 | TRBV5-1 | few | TGCGCCAGCAGCTCCACCGGGACAGAGAATCAGCCCCAGCATTTT | CASSSTGTENQPQHF
TRBJ1-1 | TRBD1 | TRBV7-9 | few | TGTGCCAGCAGCTTGGTCCCCGACAGGGGGAAAATGAACACTGAAGCTTTCTTT | CASSLVPDRGKMNTEAFF
TRBJ1-1 | NA | TRBV20-1 | NA | TGCAGTGCTAGACCAATCTCAGGACGGAATGAAGCTTTCTTT | CSARPISGRNEAFF
TRBJ2-2 | NA | TRBV4-3 | NA | TGCGCCAGCAGCCAAGATACCGTCGGGGGGCCGAACACCGGGGAGCTGTTTTTT | CASSQDTVGGPNTGELFF
TRBJ2-1 | TRBD2 | TRBV9 | many | TGTGCCAGCAGCGTGGGTTTGGCGGGGGAGGGTGAGCAGTTCTTC | CASSVGLAGEGEQFF